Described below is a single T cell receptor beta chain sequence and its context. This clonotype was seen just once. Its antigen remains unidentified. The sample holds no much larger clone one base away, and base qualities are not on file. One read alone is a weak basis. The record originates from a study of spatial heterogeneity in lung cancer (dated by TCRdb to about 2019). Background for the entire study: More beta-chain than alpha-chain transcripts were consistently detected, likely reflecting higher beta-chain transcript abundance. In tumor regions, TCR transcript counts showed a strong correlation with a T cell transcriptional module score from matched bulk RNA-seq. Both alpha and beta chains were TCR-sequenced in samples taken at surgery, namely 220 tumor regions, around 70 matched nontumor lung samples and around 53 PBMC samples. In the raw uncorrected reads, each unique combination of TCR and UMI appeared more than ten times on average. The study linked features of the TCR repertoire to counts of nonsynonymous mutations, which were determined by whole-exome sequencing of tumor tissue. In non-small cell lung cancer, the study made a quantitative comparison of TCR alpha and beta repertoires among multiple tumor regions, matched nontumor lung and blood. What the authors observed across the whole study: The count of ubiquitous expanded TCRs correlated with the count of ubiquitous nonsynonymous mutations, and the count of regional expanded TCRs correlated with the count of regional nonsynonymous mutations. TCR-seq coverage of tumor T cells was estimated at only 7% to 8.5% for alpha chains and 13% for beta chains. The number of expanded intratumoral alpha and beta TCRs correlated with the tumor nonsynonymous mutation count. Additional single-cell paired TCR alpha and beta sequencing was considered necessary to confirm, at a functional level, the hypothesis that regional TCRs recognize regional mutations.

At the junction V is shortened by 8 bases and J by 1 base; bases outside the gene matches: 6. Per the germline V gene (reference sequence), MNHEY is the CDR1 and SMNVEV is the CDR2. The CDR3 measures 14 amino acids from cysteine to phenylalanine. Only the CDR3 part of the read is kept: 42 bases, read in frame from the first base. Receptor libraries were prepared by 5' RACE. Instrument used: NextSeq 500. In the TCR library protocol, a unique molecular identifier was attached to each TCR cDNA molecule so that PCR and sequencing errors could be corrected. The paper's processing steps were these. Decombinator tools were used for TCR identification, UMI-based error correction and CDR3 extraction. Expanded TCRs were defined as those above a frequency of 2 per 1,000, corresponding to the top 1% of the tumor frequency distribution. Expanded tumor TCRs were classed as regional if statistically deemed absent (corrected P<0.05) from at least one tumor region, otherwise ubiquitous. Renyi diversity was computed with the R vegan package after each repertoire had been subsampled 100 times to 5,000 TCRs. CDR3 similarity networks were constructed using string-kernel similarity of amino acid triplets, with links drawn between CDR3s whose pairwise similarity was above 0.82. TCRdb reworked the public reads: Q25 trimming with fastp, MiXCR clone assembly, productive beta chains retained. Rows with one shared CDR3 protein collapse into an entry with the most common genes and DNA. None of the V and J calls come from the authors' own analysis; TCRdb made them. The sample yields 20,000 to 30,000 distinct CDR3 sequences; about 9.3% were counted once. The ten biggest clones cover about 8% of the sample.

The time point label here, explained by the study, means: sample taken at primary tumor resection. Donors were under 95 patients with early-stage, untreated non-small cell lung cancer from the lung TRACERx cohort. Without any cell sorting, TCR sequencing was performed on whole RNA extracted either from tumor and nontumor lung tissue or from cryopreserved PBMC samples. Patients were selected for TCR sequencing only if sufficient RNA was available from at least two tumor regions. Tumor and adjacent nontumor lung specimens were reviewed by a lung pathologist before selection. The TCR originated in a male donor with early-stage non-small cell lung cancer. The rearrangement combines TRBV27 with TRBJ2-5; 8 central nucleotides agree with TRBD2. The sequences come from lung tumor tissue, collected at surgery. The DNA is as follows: TGTGCCAGCGGACGGACTAGCTCCCAAGAGACCCAGTACTTC. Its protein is CASGRTSSQETQYF.